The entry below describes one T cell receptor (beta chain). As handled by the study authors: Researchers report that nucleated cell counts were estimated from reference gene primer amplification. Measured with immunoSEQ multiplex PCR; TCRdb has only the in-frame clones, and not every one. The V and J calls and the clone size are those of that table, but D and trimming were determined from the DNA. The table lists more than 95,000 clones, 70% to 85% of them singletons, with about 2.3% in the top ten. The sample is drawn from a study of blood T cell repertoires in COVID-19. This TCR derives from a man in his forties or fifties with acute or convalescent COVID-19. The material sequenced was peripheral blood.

The DNA for the CDR3 is TGTGCCAGCAGTGAATACTCCGGGACAGGGGTTTATAGCAATCAGCCCCAGCATTTT. Translating it yields CASSEYSGTGVYSNQPQHF. J is TRBJ1-5 and V is TRBV6-1, with TRBD1 matching over 10 bases. Trimming removed 2 bases from V and 0 bases from J; junction bases left unmatched: 10. Germline CDR1 reads MNHNS; CDR2 reads SASEGT. The CDR3 loop spans 19 amino acids.